This T cell receptor beta chain was captured by sequencing in a study of T cell changes during pregnancy in multiple sclerosis. Assay used: immunoSEQ multiplex PCR; TCRdb lists only in-frame clones, some missing. The data contain roughly 35,000 clones, 92% of them singletons. Trimming removed 0 bases from V and 4 bases from J, with 7 bases in between. CDR3 size: 13 residues. CDR1 MNHNS and CDR2 SASEGT come from the germline V gene. This chain connects TRBV6-1 to TRBJ2-7, with no clear D. This TCR came from a female donor with multiple sclerosis, enrolled in a pregnancy study. The sample consisted of CD4+ T cells from peripheral blood mononuclear cells, taken after pregnancy. The CDR3 DNA follows: TGTGCCAGCAGTGAAGCGCTGAGATACGAGCAGTACTTC. Its translation: CASSEALRYEQYF.